This TCR beta chain is drawn from a study of regulatory T cells in long-lasting Graves disease. V lost 4 bases to trimming and J lost 8 bases; unmatched junction nucleotides: 16. CDR1 and CDR2 (germline): ENHRY, SYGVKD. The CDR3 totals 18 residues. Arm-PCR of CDR3 regions and iRepertoire HTBI primers were the basis on which TCR beta libraries were built. TCRdb reprocessed the multiplex PCR reads with MiXCR, giving one entry per CDR3 protein. This repertoire shows around 400,000 distinct CDR3 sequences, around 20% found once; its top ten account for 13% to 15%. Time point: persistent/refractory GD, antithyroid drugs over 5 years with positive TRAb. There was RNA extracted from PBMCs, and the TCR library was made from it.

This specimen consisted of peripheral blood mononuclear cells (PBMCs), obtained when the disease was refractory, from a patient treated with antithyroid drugs. This rearrangement joins TRBV10-3 to TRBJ2-1; 11 bases agree with TRBD2. This sequence was found in a female donor with Graves disease. CDR3 DNA sequence: TGTGCCATCAGTGGGCTACTAGCGGGAGAGGCTAGTTGGGATGAGCAGTTCTTC. This sequence encodes CAISGLLAGEASWDEQFF.